This T cell receptor beta chain appears in the sequencing data of a study of naive CD8 T cells in extremely preterm neonates. A note on this clone: No antigen is known for it.

Extremely preterm births at roughly 23-27 weeks of gestation supplied the samples. Study findings and constraints: Relative to older groups, preterm infants had shorter, less trimmed CDR3s with fewer N additions. Compared with all age groups, preterm neonates showed less repertoire richness.

Clones were read by immunoSEQ multiplex PCR, and TCRdb kept only the in-frame ones, dropping some. The data show 20,000 or so clones, approximately 88% seen once. V lost 0 bases and J 7 bases, leaving 11 bases between the germline ends. Germline CDR1 is SGDLS and CDR2 is YYNGEE. The CDR3 has 14 amino acids. The chain uses TRBV9 and TRBJ2-1; D ambiguous. This receptor was taken from a boy who was born preterm. Sequencing was carried out using naive CD8+ T cells from cord blood. This CDR3 is CASSVGGQANEQFF. Here the CDR3 DNA reads TGTGCCAGCAGCGTAGGGGGTCAAGCTAATGAGCAGTTCTTC. Together with reference TRBV9 and TRBJ2-1, the CDR3 gives the full variable domain: DSGVTQTPKHLITATGQRVTLRCSPRSGDLSVYWYQQSLDQGLQFLIQYYNGEERAKGNILERFSAQQFPDLHSELNLSSLELGDSALYFCASSVGGQANEQFFGPGTRLTVL.